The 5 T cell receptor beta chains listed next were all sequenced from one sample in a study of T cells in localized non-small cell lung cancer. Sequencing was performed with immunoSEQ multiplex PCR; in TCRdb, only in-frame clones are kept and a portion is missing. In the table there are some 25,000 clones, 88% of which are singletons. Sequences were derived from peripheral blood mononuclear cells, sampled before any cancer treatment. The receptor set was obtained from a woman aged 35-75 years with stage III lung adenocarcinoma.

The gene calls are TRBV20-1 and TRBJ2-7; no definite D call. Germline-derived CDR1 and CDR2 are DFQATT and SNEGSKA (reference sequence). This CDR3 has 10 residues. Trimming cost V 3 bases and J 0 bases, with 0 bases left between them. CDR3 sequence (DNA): TGCAGTGCTAGCTCCTACGAGCAGTACTTC. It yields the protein CSASSYEQYF.

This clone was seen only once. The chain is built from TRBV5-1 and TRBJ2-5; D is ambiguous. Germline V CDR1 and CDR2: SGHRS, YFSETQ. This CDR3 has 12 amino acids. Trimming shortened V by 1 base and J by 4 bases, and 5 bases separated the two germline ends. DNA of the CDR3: TGCGCCAGCAGCTTGCTCCCAGAGACCCAGTACTTC. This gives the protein CASSLLPETQYF. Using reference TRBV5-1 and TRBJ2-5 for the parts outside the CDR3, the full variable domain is KAGVTQTPRYLIKTRGQQVTLSCSPISGHRSVSWYQQTPGQGLQFLFEYFSETQRNKGNFPGRFSGRQFSNSRSEMNVSTLELGDSALYLCASSLLPETQYFGPGTRLLVL.

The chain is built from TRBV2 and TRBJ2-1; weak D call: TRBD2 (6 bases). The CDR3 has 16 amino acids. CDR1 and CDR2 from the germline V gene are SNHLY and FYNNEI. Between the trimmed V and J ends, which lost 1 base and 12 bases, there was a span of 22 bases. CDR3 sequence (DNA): TGTGCCAGCAGTGAAGGGAGGGGCGCGGCCCGGCATGGGCAGTTCTTC. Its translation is CASSEGRGAARHGQFF.

The CDR3 bases are TGTGCCAGCAGCCCGACGGTGAACACTGAAGCTTTCTTT. This codes for CASSPTVNTEAFF. The chain employs TRBV13 and TRBJ1-1; D remains unclear. Deletions cut 5 bases from V and 0 bases from J, with 7 bases between. This CDR3 region has 13 residues. Germline lookup yields CDR1 PRHDT and CDR2 FYEKMQ (reference sequence).

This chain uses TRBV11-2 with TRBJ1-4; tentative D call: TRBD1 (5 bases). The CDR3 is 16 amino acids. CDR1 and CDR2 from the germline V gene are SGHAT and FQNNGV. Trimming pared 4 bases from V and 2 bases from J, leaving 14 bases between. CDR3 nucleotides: TGTGCCAGCAGCTCCTCTGGGGGGGTCACTAATGAAAAACTGTTTTTT. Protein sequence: CASSSSGGVTNEKLFF.